This is a list of T cell receptor beta chains from one sample in a study of T cell responses to AZD1222 COVID-19 vaccine. The repertoire was sequenced with immunoSEQ multiplex PCR; TCRdb's copy has only in-frame clones and lacks some. This sample yields roughly 120,000 clones, of which roughly 84% are seen a single time; around 6% belongs to the top ten. The material was peripheral blood, obtained on day 0 of AZD1222 vaccination. The origin of the receptors is an adult in good health. Each CDR3 is given with its conserved first and last residue. D genes are given only for firm matches. Some rows have no size entry. The others give once, few or many, or a class for an expanded clone.

len	v_gene	abundance	d_gene	j_gene	CDR3aa	CDR3nt
13	TRBV12-3/TRBV12-4	.	.	TRBJ2-3	CASSLVGAGPQYF	TGTGCCAGCAGTTTAGTGGGGGCGGGGCCGCAGTATTTT
13	TRBV7-2	.	.	TRBJ2-1	CASSLARNNEQFF	TGTGCCAGCAGCTTAGCCCGAAACAATGAGCAGTTCTTC
17	TRBV4-1	few	TRBD1	TRBJ1-5	CASSQDYGTASNQPQHF	TGCGCCAGCAGCCAAGATTATGGGACAGCTAGCAATCAGCCCCAGCATTTT
17	TRBV4-3	.	TRBD2	TRBJ2-2	CASSQGRGEVVAGELFF	TGCGCCAGCAGCCAAGGCCGGGGGGAGGTGGTAGCCGGGGAGCTGTTTTTT
17	TRBV28	.	.	TRBJ1-2	CASSPPFSFPVAGGYTF	TGTGCCAGCAGTCCCCCTTTTTCTTTCCCGGTGGCGGGTGGCTACACCTTC
14	TRBV5-4	.	.	TRBJ2-7	CASSEGWGSYEQYF	TGTGCCAGCAGCGAGGGGTGGGGCTCCTACGAGCAGTACTTC
15	TRBV7-8	.	.	TRBJ2-3	CASSTHAGRTDTQYF	TGTGCCAGCAGCACCCATGCCGGCCGCACAGATACGCAGTATTTT
13	TRBV7-9	.	.	TRBJ1-1	CASSTTVNTEAFF	TGTGCCAGCAGCACCACAGTGAACACTGAAGCTTTCTTT
15	TRBV19	.	.	TRBJ1-6	CASSRHRDTRRSLHF	TGTGCCAGTAGTAGACACCGGGACACCCGTCGATCCCTCCACTTT
16	TRBV11-3	few	.	TRBJ2-5	CASSSPPGVRQETQYF	TGTGCCAGCAGCTCACCGCCAGGGGTCCGGCAAGAGACCCAGTACTTC
13	TRBV30	.	TRBD1	TRBJ2-2	CAWSGTATGELFF	TGTGCCTGGTCCGGGACAGCCACCGGGGAGCTGTTTTTT
15	TRBV28	.	.	TRBJ1-1	CASGGGGAKNTEAFF	TGTGCCAGCGGGGGCGGTGGAGCGAAGAACACTGAAGCTTTCTTT
14	TRBV7-2	.	.	TRBJ2-3	CASSLAFFTDTQYF	TGTGCCAGCAGCTTAGCCTTCTTCACAGATACGCAGTATTTT
14	TRBV10-2	.	.	TRBJ1-5	CASSDSYGNQPQHF	TGCGCCAGCAGTGACAGTTATGGGAATCAGCCCCAGCATTTT
17	TRBV27	once	TRBD1	TRBJ2-7	CASSKGSGQGGLGEQYF	TGTGCCAGCAGTAAAGGATCTGGACAGGGGGGACTGGGTGAGCAGTACTTC
12	TRBV6-2/TRBV6-3	.	.	TRBJ1-4	CASSSGLEKLFF	TGTGCCAGCAGTTCGGGGTTGGAAAAACTGTTTTTT
15	TRBV3-1/TRBV3-2	.	TRBD1	TRBJ2-3	CASWRTGTSPDTQYF	TGTGCCAGTTGGCGGACAGGGACCTCGCCAGATACGCAGTATTTT
15	TRBV11-3	.	.	TRBJ2-5	CASSLGGPVGETQYF	TGTGCCAGCAGCTTAGGAGGGCCCGTAGGAGAGACCCAGTACTTC
13	TRBV12-3/TRBV12-4	.	.	TRBJ1-2	CASSPTGHYGYTF	TGTGCCAGCAGTCCTACCGGGCACTATGGCTACACCTTC
17	TRBV6-4	.	TRBD2	TRBJ2-3	CASSDKASGVGTDTQYF	TGTGCCAGCAGTGATAAGGCTAGCGGGGTCGGCACAGATACGCAGTATTTT
13	TRBV5-1	.	.	TRBJ1-5	CASSPAGNQPQHF	TGCGCCAGCAGCCCCGCAGGAAATCAGCCCCAGCATTTT
14	TRBV6-4	.	TRBD1	TRBJ1-1	CASSRDRLNTEAFF	TGTGCCAGCAGTCGGGACAGGCTGAACACTGAAGCTTTCTTT
13	TRBV5-8	.	.	TRBJ1-1	CAIEAGGNTEAFF	TGTGCCATCGAAGCTGGGGGGAACACTGAAGCTTTCTTT
15	TRBV7-9	many	.	TRBJ1-1	CASSAPLGAGTEAFF	TGTGCCAGCAGCGCCCCGTTAGGGGCGGGCACTGAAGCTTTCTTT
12	TRBV6-6	.	.	TRBJ1-4	CASSYYGEKLFF	TGTGCCAGCAGTTATTATGGTGAAAAACTGTTTTTT
13	TRBV12-3/TRBV12-4	.	.	TRBJ1-5	CASSLRGNQPQHF	TGTGCCAGCAGTTTAAGGGGGAATCAGCCCCAGCATTTT
14	TRBV5-1	.	.	TRBJ1-6	CASSLEQGISPLHF	TGCGCCAGCAGCTTGGAGCAGGGGATTTCACCCCTCCACTTT
16	TRBV6-2/TRBV6-3	.	TRBD1	TRBJ2-3	CASSYSRDRDSRTQYF	TGTGCCAGCAGTTACTCCCGGGACAGGGATTCGCGAACGCAGTATTTT
14	TRBV24-1	.	TRBD2	TRBJ2-3	CATQDPRGADTQYF	TGTGCCACCCAGGACCCCCGGGGGGCAGATACGCAGTATTTT
15	TRBV6-5	.	.	TRBJ1-1	CATLAGPGVNTEAFF	TGTGCCACCCTCGCCGGACCGGGGGTGAACACTGAAGCTTTCTTT
16	TRBV27	.	.	TRBJ1-5	CASSLYVDLGHQPQHF	TGTGCCAGCAGTTTATATGTAGATTTGGGGCATCAGCCCCAGCATTTT
13	TRBV19	.	.	TRBJ1-5	CASSIGGDQPQHF	TGTGCCAGTAGTATAGGAGGGGATCAGCCCCAGCATTTT
17	TRBV5-1	.	.	TRBJ2-7	CASSLSLRVDGSYEQYF	TGCGCCAGCAGCTTGTCCTTGAGGGTCGACGGATCCTACGAGCAGTACTTC
13	TRBV11-2	.	.	TRBJ2-7	CASSLGGNYEQYF	TGTGCCAGCAGCTTAGGAGGGAACTACGAGCAGTACTTC
16	TRBV4-1	.	.	TRBJ1-2	CASSQDLGKANYGYTF	TGCGCCAGCAGCCAAGATTTGGGGAAAGCTAACTATGGCTACACCTTC
19	TRBV29-1	.	TRBD1	TRBJ1-2	CSVEGANDSDRPTNYGYTF	TGCAGCGTTGAAGGGGCCAACGACTCGGACAGGCCCACTAACTATGGCTACACCTTC
15	TRBV28	.	.	TRBJ1-2	CASSFPPAVGYGYTF	TGTGCCAGCAGCTTTCCGCCCGCGGTTGGCTATGGCTACACCTTC
12	TRBV29-1	.	.	TRBJ1-1	CSVHVVGAEAFF	TGCAGCGTCCACGTGGTCGGAGCTGAAGCTTTCTTT
18	TRBV2	.	TRBD1	TRBJ1-3	CASKPEGARIVAGNTIYF	TGTGCCAGCAAACCTGAGGGGGCGAGGATTGTGGCTGGAAACACCATATATTTT
14	TRBV6-4	.	.	TRBJ1-1	CASRLVAGNTEAFF	TGTGCCAGCCGACTCGTAGCCGGGAACACTGAAGCTTTCTTT
15	TRBV28	.	.	TRBJ2-7	CASSSATHPPYEQYF	TGTGCCAGCAGTTCTGCGACCCATCCTCCCTACGAGCAGTACTTC
13	TRBV6-1	.	.	TRBJ1-2	CASSEPGKLGYTF	TGTGCCAGCAGTGAACCAGGGAAGCTTGGCTACACCTTC
13	TRBV27	once	.	TRBJ2-7	CASSLGQPYEQYF	TGTGCCAGCAGTTTGGGGCAGCCCTACGAGCAGTACTTC
16	TRBV11-2	.	TRBD2	TRBJ2-1	CASSPRLAGSGNEQFF	TGTGCCAGCAGCCCCCGACTAGCGGGGAGCGGCAATGAGCAGTTCTTC
11	TRBV20-1	.	.	TRBJ2-2	CSVDRTGELFF	TGCAGTGTTGATCGCACCGGGGAGCTGTTTTTT
17	TRBV7-2	.	TRBD2	TRBJ2-1	CASRAGAGRLRDNEQFF	TGTGCCAGCAGGGCCGGAGCGGGGAGGCTTAGGGACAATGAGCAGTTCTTC
17	TRBV9	.	.	TRBJ1-1	CASSVGRGEVSGTEAFF	TGTGCCAGCAGCGTAGGCAGGGGAGAGGTCTCGGGCACTGAAGCTTTCTTT
15	TRBV6-5	.	.	TRBJ1-3	CASRQTGVSGNTIYF	TGTGCCAGCAGACAGACAGGCGTCTCTGGAAACACCATATATTTT
17	TRBV5-6	.	TRBD1	TRBJ1-6	CASRRMAGQWNNSPLHF	TGTGCCAGCAGACGGATGGCGGGACAGTGGAATAATTCACCCCTCCACTTT